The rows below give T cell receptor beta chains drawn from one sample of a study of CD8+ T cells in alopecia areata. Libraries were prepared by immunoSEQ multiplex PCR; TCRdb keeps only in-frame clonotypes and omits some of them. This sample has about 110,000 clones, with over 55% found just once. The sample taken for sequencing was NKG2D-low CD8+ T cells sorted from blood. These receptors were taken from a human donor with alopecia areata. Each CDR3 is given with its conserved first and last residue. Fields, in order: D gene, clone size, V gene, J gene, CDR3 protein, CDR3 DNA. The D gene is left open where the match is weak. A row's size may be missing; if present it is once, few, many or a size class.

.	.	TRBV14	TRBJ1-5	CASSPDQPQHF	TGTGCCAGCAGCCCCGATCAGCCCCAGCATTTT
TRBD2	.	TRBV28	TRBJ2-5	CASSGGAQYF	TGTGCCAGCAGTGGGGGGGCCCAGTACTTC
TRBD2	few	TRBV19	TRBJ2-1	CASSIGTSGNNEQFF	TGTGCCAGTAGTATTGGGACTAGCGGGAACAATGAGCAGTTCTTC
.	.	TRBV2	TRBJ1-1	CASSPPGWMNTEAFF	TGTGCCAGCAGCCCCCCAGGGTGGATGAACACTGAAGCTTTCTTT
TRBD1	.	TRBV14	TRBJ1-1	CASSQAGPGGTEAFF	TGTGCCAGCAGCCAAGCCGGGCCAGGGGGCACTGAAGCTTTCTTT
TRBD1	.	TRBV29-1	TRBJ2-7	CSVEVTGGAFYEQYF	TGCAGCGTTGAAGTTACAGGGGGCGCGTTCTACGAGCAGTACTTC
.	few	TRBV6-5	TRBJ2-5	CASSYGLQETQYF	TGTGCCAGCAGTTATGGTTTGCAAGAGACCCAGTACTTC
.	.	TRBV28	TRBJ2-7	CASSSGGEQYF	TGTGCCAGCAGTTCAGGTGGCGAGCAGTACTTC
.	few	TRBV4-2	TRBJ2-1	CASSQLLNEQFF	TGTGCCAGCAGCCAACTTCTCAATGAGCAGTTCTTC
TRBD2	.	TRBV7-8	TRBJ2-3	CASSPPLAVRTSTDTQYF	TGTGCCAGCAGCCCCCCACTAGCGGTGAGGACTAGCACAGATACGCAGTATTTT
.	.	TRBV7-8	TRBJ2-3	CATQRVSTDTQYF	TGTGCCACCCAGCGGGTTAGCACAGATACGCAGTATTTT
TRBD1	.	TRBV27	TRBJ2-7	CASSLTTNRGQISYEQYF	TGTGCCAGCAGTTTAACCACGAACCGGGGACAGATCTCCTACGAGCAGTACTTC
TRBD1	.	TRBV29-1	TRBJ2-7	CSVEGTGSSYEQYF	TGCAGCGTTGAAGGGACAGGGAGCTCCTACGAGCAGTACTTC
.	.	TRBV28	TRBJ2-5	CASSLDSSGETQYF	TGTGCCAGCAGTTTGGACTCGTCGGGGGAGACCCAGTACTTC
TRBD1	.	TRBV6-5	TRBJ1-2	CATSGTDNNYGYTF	TGTGCCACCTCTGGGACAGATAATAACTATGGCTACACCTTC
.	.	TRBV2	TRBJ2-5	CASQGETQYF	TGTGCCAGCCAAGGGGAGACCCAGTACTTC
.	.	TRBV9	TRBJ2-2	CASSDRLGLNTGELFF	TGTGCCAGCAGCGACCGGCTGGGATTGAACACCGGGGAGCTGTTTTTT
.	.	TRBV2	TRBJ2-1	CASSADRSVIINSYNEQFF	TGTGCCAGCAGCGCCGACAGGAGCGTAATAATTAATTCCTACAATGAGCAGTTCTTC
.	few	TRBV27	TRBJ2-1	CASSRGIEQFF	TGTGCCAGCAGCCGGGGTATTGAGCAGTTCTTC
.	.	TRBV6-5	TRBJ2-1	CASSYSTRSGEQFF	TGTGCCAGCAGTTACTCGACTCGGAGCGGTGAGCAGTTCTTC
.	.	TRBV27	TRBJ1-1	CASRTYRERHTEAFF	TGTGCCAGCAGGACCTACAGGGAGAGGCACACTGAAGCTTTCTTT
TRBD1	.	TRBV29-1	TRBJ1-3	CSAVPTGTGNTIYF	TGCAGCGCCGTCCCGACAGGGACAGGAAACACCATATATTTT
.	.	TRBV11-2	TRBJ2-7	CASGPFSYEQYF	TGTGCCAGCGGTCCATTCTCCTACGAGCAGTACTTC
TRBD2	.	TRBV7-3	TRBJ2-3	CASSWTSGSTDTQYF	TGTGCCAGCAGCTGGACTAGCGGGAGCACAGATACGCAGTATTTT
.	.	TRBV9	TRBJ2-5	CASSVKSREETQYF	TGTGCCAGCAGCGTAAAGAGCCGGGAAGAGACCCAGTACTTC
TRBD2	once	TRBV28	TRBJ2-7	CASRSGLAGNYEQYF	TGTGCCAGCAGGTCGGGACTAGCGGGAAACTACGAGCAGTACTTC
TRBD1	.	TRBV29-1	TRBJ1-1	CSVLDRGDREAFF	TGCAGCGTTCTAGATCGGGGGGACAGAGAAGCTTTCTTT
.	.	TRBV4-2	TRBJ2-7	CASSRRKESEQYF	TGTGCCAGCAGCCGAAGGAAGGAGAGCGAGCAGTACTTC
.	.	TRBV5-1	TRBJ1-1	CASSAGGAEAFF	TGCGCCAGCAGCGCAGGAGGCGCTGAAGCTTTCTTT
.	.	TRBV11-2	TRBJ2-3	CASSLEGQGHRDTQYF	TGTGCCAGCAGCTTAGAAGGCCAGGGTCATAGAGATACGCAGTATTTT
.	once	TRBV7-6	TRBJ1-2	CASSFGGLYGYTF	TGTGCCAGCAGCTTTGGGGGGCTCTATGGCTACACCTTC
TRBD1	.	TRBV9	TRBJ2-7	CASSVADRGYEQYF	TGTGCCAGCAGCGTAGCTGACAGGGGATACGAGCAGTACTTC
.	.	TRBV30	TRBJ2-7	CAWRIAPYEQYF	TGTGCCTGGAGAATAGCGCCCTACGAGCAGTACTTC
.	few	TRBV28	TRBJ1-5	CASGWDNQPQHF	TGTGCCAGCGGATGGGACAATCAGCCCCAGCATTTT
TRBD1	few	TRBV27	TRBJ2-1	CASSPGTGGYNEQFF	TGTGCCAGCAGCCCCGGGACAGGAGGCTACAATGAGCAGTTCTTC
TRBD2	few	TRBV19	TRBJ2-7	CASSSDLAESYEQYF	TGTGCCAGTAGCAGCGATCTAGCGGAATCCTACGAGCAGTACTTC
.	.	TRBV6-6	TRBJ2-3	CASGTDTQYF	TGTGCCAGCGGCACAGATACGCAGTATTTT
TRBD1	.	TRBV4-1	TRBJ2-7	CASSHRQGDYEQYF	TGCGCCAGCAGCCATAGACAGGGTGACTACGAGCAGTACTTC
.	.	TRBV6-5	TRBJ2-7	CASSPTGSEQYF	TGTGCCAGCAGTCCGACAGGCTCCGAGCAGTACTTC
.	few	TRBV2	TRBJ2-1	CARETLSDNEQFF	TGTGCCAGGGAGACACTCTCGGACAATGAGCAGTTCTTC
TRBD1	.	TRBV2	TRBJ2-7	CASSEGDFVVDREGF	TGTGCCAGCAGTGAAGGGGATTTCGTTGTGGACAGGGAAGGCTTC
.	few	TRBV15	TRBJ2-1	CATSRDPTSYNEQFF	TGTGCCACCAGCAGAGATCCAACTAGCTACAATGAGCAGTTCTTC
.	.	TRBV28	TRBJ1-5	CASSSAGVGQPQHF	TGTGCCAGCAGCAGCGCAGGGGTTGGGCAGCCCCAGCATTTT
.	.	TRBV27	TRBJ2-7	CASSLSAPGRHKPFYEQYF	TGTGCCAGCAGTTTATCGGCCCCGGGACGCCACAAACCCTTCTACGAGCAGTACTTC
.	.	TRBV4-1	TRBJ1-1	CASSQGLGNTEAFF	TGCGCCAGCAGCCAAGGATTGGGGAACACTGAAGCTTTCTTT
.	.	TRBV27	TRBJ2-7	CASSLGGANEQYF	TGTGCCAGCAGTTTGGGGGGCGCCAATGAGCAGTACTTC
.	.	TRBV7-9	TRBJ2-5	CASSPTDGETQYF	TGTGCCAGCAGCCCCACGGATGGAGAGACCCAGTACTTC
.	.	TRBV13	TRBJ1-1	CASIPKGREDTEAFF	TGTGCCAGCATCCCGAAGGGGCGAGAGGACACTGAAGCTTTCTTT
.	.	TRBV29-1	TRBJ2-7	CSVGKRSEQYF	TGCAGCGTTGGAAAACGGAGCGAGCAGTACTTC
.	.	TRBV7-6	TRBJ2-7	CASSFIPRGYEQYF	TGTGCCAGCAGCTTTATTCCCCGAGGGTACGAGCAGTACTTC
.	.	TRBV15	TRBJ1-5	CATSSRQYSNQPQHF	TGTGCCACCAGCAGTAGACAGTATAGCAATCAGCCCCAGCATTTT
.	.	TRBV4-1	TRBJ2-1	CASSQSPGGTVYNEQFF	TGCGCCAGCAGCCAAAGCCCCGGCGGGACAGTATACAATGAGCAGTTCTTC
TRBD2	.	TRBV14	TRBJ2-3	CASSRTSGRADTQYF	TGTGCCAGCAGCCGTACTAGCGGGAGAGCAGATACGCAGTATTTT
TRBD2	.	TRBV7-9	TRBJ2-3	CASSHGGGDTQYF	TGTGCCAGCAGCCACGGGGGGGGAGATACGCAGTATTTT
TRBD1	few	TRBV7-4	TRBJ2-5	CASSLTGGEETQYF	TGTGCCAGCAGCTTGACAGGGGGCGAAGAGACCCAGTACTTC
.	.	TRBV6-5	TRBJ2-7	CASSYSKEYYEQYF	TGTGCCAGCAGTTACTCGAAGGAATACTACGAGCAGTACTTC
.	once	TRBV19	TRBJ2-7	CASSQGFGYEQYF	TGTGCCAGTAGCCAGGGATTTGGCTACGAGCAGTACTTC
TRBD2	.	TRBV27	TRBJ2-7	CASSLSAGVAYEQYF	TGTGCCAGCAGTTTATCGGCGGGAGTGGCCTACGAGCAGTACTTC
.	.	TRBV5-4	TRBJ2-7	CASSFGTSSYEQYF	TGTGCCAGCAGCTTTGGTACTTCTAGCTACGAGCAGTACTTC